A selection of T cell receptor beta chains follows, all from one sample in a study of blood T cell repertoires in COVID-19. This table comes from immunoSEQ multiplex PCR, and its TCRdb copy is limited to in-frame clones, with some not included. Of about 140,000 clones listed, 80% to 85% are singletons. The sequenced sample was peripheral blood. Every receptor here comes from an elderly woman with acute or convalescent COVID-19. CDR3s leave out the opening cysteine and the closing phenylalanine or tryptophan.

CDR3 protein	V gene	J gene
ASSSRGGGEATGYT	TRBV9	TRBJ1-2
ASRGQLNTEAF	TRBV2	TRBJ1-1
ASSFGSGSNGGETQY	TRBV5-1	TRBJ2-5
ASSSSGRRDTQY	TRBV19	TRBJ2-3
ASSEGDRRYTDTQY	TRBV2	TRBJ2-3
ASSQSGRTGGGGYT	TRBV3-1/TRBV3-2	TRBJ1-2
ASSKADSSEQF	TRBV21-1	TRBJ2-1
ATGGSGWDQPQH	TRBV24-1	TRBJ1-5
ATARQGGTDTQY	TRBV15	TRBJ2-3
ASSPGQGAYNEQF	TRBV28	TRBJ2-1
ASSLWDRDNEQY	TRBV7-9	TRBJ2-7
ASSQRGQGAPGANVLT	TRBV19	TRBJ2-6
ASSVGGDPYNSPLH	TRBV9	TRBJ1-6
ASSLGTGATEAF	TRBV28	TRBJ1-1
ASSLLGTGVSPLH	TRBV18	TRBJ1-6
ASSQGPSSGNTIY	TRBV6-5	TRBJ1-3
ASRPSGGAVWGEQF	TRBV28	TRBJ2-1
ASSLDRNYGYT	TRBV11-2	TRBJ1-2
ASSVTTSSYNEQF	TRBV10-1	TRBJ2-1
ASSPRYSGNGNTEAF	TRBV4-2	TRBJ1-1
ASSSSRTSGFYNEQF	TRBV5-1	TRBJ2-1
ASSGERRGYEQY	TRBV11-2	TRBJ2-7
ASSLDRWGQEAGGELF	TRBV11-3	TRBJ2-2
ASSPTGVGETQY	TRBV6-5	TRBJ2-5
ASSFGSYNSPLH	TRBV7-9	TRBJ1-6
ASSQDTEDWTYEQY	TRBV4-1	TRBJ2-7
ASSPGTASPLH	TRBV18	TRBJ1-6
ASSSPATPGAF	TRBV18	TRBJ1-1